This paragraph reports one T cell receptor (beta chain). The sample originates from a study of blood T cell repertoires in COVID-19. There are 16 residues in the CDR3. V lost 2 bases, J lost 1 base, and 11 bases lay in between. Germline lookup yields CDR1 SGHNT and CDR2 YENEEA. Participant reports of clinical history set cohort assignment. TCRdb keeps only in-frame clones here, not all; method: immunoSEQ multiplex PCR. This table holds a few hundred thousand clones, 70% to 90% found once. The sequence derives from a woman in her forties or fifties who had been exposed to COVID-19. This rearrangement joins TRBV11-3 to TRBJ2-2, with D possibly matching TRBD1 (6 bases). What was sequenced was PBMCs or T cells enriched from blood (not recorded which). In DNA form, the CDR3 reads TGTGCCAGCAGCTTATCCGGACAGAAGAACACCGGGGAGCTGTTTTTT. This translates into CASSLSGQKNTGELFF.